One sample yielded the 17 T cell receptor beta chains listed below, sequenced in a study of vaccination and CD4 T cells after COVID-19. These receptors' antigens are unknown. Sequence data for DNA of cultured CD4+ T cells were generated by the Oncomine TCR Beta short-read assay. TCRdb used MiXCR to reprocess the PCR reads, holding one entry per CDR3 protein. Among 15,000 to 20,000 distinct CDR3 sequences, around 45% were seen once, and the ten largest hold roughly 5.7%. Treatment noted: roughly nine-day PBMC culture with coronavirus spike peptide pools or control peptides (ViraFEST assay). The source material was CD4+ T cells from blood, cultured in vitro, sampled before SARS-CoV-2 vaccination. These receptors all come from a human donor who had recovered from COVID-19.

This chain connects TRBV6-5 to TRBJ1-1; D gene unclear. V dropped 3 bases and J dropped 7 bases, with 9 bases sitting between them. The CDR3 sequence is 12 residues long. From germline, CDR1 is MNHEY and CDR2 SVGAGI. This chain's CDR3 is CASSYSGNEAFF. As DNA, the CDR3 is TGTGCCAGCAGTTATTCCGGGAATGAAGCTTTCTTT.

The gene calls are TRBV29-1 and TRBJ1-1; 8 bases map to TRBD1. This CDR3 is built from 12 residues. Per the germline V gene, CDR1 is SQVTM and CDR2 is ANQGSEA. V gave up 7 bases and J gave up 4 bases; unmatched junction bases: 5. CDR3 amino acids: CSAYRGATEAFF. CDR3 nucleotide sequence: TGCAGCGCCTACAGGGGGGCCACTGAAGCTTTCTTT.

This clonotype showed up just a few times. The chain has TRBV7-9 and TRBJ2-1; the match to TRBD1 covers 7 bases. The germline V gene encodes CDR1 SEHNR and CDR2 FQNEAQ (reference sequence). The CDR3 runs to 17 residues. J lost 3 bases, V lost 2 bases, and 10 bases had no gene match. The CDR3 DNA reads TGTGCCAGCAGCTTACCCTCCGACAGGGCGGGCTACAATGAGCAGTTCTTC. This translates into CASSLPSDRAGYNEQFF.

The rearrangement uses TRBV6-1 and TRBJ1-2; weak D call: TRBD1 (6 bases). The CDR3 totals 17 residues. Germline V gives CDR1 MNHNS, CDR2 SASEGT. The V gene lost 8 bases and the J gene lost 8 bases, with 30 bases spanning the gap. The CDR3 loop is CASQVLVGPEGHGGYTF. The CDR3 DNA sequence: TGTGCCAGCCAGGTATTGGTTGGCCCGGAGGGACACGGGGGCTACACCTTC.

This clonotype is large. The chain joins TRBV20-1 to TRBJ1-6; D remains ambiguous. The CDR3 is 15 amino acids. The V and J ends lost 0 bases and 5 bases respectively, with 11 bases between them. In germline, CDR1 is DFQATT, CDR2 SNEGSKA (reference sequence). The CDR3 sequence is CSARDHGGNNSPLHF. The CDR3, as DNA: TGCAGTGCTAGAGATCACGGAGGGAATAATTCACCCCTCCACTTT.

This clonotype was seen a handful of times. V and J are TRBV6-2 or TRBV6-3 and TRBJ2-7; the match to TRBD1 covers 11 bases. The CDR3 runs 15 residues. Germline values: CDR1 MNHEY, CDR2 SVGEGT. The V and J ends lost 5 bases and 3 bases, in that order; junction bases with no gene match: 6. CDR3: CASSHGQGAIYEQYF. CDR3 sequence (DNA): TGTGCCAGCAGTCACGGACAGGGGGCCATCTACGAGCAGTACTTC.

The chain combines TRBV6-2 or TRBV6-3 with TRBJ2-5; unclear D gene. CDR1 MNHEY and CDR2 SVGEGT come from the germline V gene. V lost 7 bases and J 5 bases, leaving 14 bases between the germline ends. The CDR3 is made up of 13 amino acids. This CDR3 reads CASNHGSKETQYF. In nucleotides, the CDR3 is TGTGCCAGCAACCACGGTTCCAAGGAGACCCAGTACTTC.

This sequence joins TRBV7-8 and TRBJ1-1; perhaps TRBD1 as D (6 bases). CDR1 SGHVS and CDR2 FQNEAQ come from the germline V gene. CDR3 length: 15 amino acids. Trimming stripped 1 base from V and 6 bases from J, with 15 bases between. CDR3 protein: CASSLVAGARAEAFF. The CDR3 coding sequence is TGTGCCAGCAGCTTAGTAGCGGGGGCGCGTGCTGAAGCTTTCTTT.

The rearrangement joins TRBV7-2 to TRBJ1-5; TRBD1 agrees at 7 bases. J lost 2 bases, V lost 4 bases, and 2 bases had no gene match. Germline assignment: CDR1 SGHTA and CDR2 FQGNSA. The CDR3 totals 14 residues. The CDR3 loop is CASSWTGRNQPQHF. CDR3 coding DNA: TGTGCCAGCAGCTGGACAGGACGCAATCAGCCCCAGCATTTT.

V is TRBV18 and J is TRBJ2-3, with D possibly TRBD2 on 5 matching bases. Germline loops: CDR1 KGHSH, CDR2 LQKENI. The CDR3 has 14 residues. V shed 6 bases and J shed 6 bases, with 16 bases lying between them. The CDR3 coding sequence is TGTGCCAGCTCCCAGATCCCGACGGGGGATACGCAGTATTTT. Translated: CASSQIPTGDTQYF.

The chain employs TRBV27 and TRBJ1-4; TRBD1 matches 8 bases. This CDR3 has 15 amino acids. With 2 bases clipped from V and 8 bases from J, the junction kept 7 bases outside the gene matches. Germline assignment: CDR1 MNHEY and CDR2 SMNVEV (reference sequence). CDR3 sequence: CASSLTGTGVEKLFF. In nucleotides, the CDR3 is TGTGCCAGCAGTTTAACCGGGACAGGCGTCGAAAAACTGTTTTTT.

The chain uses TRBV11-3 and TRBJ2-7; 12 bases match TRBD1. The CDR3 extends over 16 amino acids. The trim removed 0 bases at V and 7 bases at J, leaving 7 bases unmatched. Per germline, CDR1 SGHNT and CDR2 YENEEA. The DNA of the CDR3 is TGTGCCAGCAGCTTAGATCTCGGGACAGGGGGCGGGGAGCAGTACTTC. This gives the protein CASSLDLGTGGGEQYF.

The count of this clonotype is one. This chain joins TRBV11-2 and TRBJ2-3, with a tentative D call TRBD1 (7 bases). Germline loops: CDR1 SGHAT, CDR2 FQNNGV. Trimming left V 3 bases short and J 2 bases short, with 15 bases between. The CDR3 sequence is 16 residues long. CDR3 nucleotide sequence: TGTGCCAGCAGCTTTTCAGGGGGGCCCTTCACAGATACGCAGTATTTT. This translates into CASSFSGGPFTDTQYF.

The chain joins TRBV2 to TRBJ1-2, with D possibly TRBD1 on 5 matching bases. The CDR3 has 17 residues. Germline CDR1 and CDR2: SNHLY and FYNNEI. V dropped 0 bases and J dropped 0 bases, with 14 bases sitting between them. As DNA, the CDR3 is TGTGCCAGCAGTGAAGCCAGGGCGGGGGGAACTAACTATGGCTACACCTTC. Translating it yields CASSEARAGGTNYGYTF.

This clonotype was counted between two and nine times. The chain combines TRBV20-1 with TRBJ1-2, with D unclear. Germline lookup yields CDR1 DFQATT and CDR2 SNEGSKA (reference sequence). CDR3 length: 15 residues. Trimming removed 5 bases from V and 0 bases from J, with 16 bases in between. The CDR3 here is CSAYPRVGTNYGYTF. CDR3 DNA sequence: TGCAGTGCTTACCCTCGGGTGGGAACTAACTATGGCTACACCTTC.

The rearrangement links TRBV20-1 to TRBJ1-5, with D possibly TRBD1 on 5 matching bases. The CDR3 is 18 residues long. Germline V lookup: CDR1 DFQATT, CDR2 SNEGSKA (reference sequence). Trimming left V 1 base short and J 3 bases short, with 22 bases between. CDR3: CSARAFLNGGFANQPQHF. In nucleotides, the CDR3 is TGCAGTGCTAGAGCATTCTTAAACGGGGGGTTTGCCAATCAGCCCCAGCATTTT.

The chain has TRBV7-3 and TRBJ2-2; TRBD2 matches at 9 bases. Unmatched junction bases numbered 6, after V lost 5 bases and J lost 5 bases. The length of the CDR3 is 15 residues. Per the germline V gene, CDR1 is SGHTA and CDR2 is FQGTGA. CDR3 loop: CASSPGGRGTGELFF. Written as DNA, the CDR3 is TGTGCCAGCAGCCCAGGCGGGAGGGGGACCGGGGAGCTGTTTTTT.